This entry is about one TCR beta chain. Original analysis: By means of reference gene primer amplification, nucleated cell counts were estimated. Some clones are missing from TCRdb's copy, which holds only in-frame ones; the method was immunoSEQ multiplex PCR. D and trimming were read from the DNA, whereas the V and J calls and clone size are those reported in that table. This sample has some 250,000 clones; over 80% occur once, and the top ten carry roughly 1.2%. This sample was included in a study of blood T cell repertoires in COVID-19. At the level of the study: Sites in the United States, Italy and Spain provided acute and convalescent COVID-19 samples. Sources were T cells, B-cell-depleted T cells, or PBMCs; the material itself was cDNA or gDNA.

Cohort allocation depended upon clinical history that participants reported. The specimen was PBMCs or T cells enriched from blood (not recorded which). The sequence was collected from a human donor in a cohort exposed to, infected with or recovered from COVID-19 (not recorded which). The donor label of this sample is uncertain.

The CDR3 is CATSRALAGAGSYNEQFF. In nucleotides, the CDR3 is TGTGCCACCAGCAGAGCACTAGCGGGGGCCGGGTCCTACAATGAGCAGTTCTTC. The rearrangement joins TRBV15 to TRBJ2-1; 11 positions agree with TRBD2. The J segment lost 1 base and the V segment lost 1 base, leaving 6 bases of the junction unmatched. Per germline, CDR1 LNHNV and CDR2 YYDKDF (reference sequence). The CDR3 spans 18 residues. Complete variable domain (other parts from reference TRBV15 and TRBJ2-1): DAMVIQNPRYQVTQFGKPVTLSCSQTLNHNVMYWYQQKSSQAPKLLFHYYDKDFNNEADTPDNFQSRRPNTSFCFLDIRSPGLGDTAMYLCATSRALAGAGSYNEQFFGPGTRLTVL.